A selection of T cell receptor beta chains follows, all from one sample in a study of memory CD4+ T cells and cytomegalovirus serostatus. Sequencing was performed with immunoSEQ multiplex PCR; in TCRdb, only in-frame clones are kept and a portion is missing. The sample has around 54,000 clones, 60% to 75% seen once; the top ten hold around 2.5%. Input material: memory CD4+ T cells from blood. The receptor set was obtained from an adult in good health and CMV-seropositive. Each CDR3 is given with its conserved first and last residue. Fields, in order: clone size, V gene, D gene, J gene, CDR3 DNA, CDR3 protein. D genes are given only for firm matches. Size tells how often a clone was seen (once, few, many) or the class of an expanded clone, and some rows leave it out.

few	TRBV19	TRBD1	TRBJ1-5	TGTGCCAGTAGGCAGGGGACAGATAGCAATCAGCCCCAGCATTTT	CASRQGTDSNQPQHF
.	TRBV10-3	.	TRBJ2-5	TGTGCCATCAGTGGCGTGGGGGTAGCGTCCGGTCCCCAGTACTTC	CAISGVGVASGPQYF
.	TRBV2	.	TRBJ2-3	TGTGCCAGCAGTGCGGGCACAGATACGCAGTATTTT	CASSAGTDTQYF
.	TRBV5-1	.	TRBJ2-7	TGCGCCAGCAGCTTAGACATTGCCGAGCAGTACTTC	CASSLDIAEQYF
.	TRBV10-3	.	TRBJ1-3	TGTGCCATCAGTGATGAAGGAAACACCATATATTTT	CAISDEGNTIYF
few	TRBV12-5	.	TRBJ2-3	TGTGCTAGTGGCAGGTCCCACGGGAGTGTAGCAGATACGCAGTATTTT	CASGRSHGSVADTQYF
.	TRBV9	.	TRBJ1-1	TGTGCCAGCAGCGCCCCACAGGGACTGGAGGCTGAAGCTTTCTTT	CASSAPQGLEAEAFF
.	TRBV7-2	.	TRBJ2-7	TGTGCCAGCAGCTTAGCTCCCAGCTTTACTTCCTCCTACGAGCAGTACTTC	CASSLAPSFTSSYEQYF
.	TRBV10-3	TRBD2	TRBJ2-7	TGTGCCACGCAGCCACGACTAGCGGGTTTTTCCTACGAGCAGTACTTC	CATQPRLAGFSYEQYF
.	TRBV7-2	.	TRBJ1-1	TGTGCCAGCAGCTTAGGCAGGGCCGGAAACACTGAAGCTTTCTTT	CASSLGRAGNTEAFF
.	TRBV7-2	.	TRBJ1-3	TGTGCCAGCAGCATCGTGGACAGCTCTGGAAACACCATATATTTT	CASSIVDSSGNTIYF
few	TRBV27	TRBD1	TRBJ1-1	TGTGCCAGCGGTTCCGGGACAGGGGCCCGGGGGGCTTTCTTT	CASGSGTGARGAFF
few	TRBV5-6	.	TRBJ1-4	TGTGCCAGCAGCCGAGTAGGAGCTAATGAAAAACTGTTTTTT	CASSRVGANEKLFF
.	TRBV28	.	TRBJ2-3	TGTGCCAGCAGAAATAGCGGACCCACAGATACGCAGTATTTT	CASRNSGPTDTQYF
.	TRBV29-1	TRBD1	TRBJ1-2	TGCAGCGTCTACGGACAGGGGGAGGGCTACACCTTC	CSVYGQGEGYTF
.	TRBV29-1	.	TRBJ1-2	TGCAGCGTTGAAAGGGCTAAAGGGACTGGCTACACCTTC	CSVERAKGTGYTF
few	TRBV7-9	.	TRBJ1-2	TGTGCCAGCACCTTACAAGGGGGGACTGTTTTGGGCTACACCTTC	CASTLQGGTVLGYTF
.	TRBV14	.	TRBJ2-3	TGTGCCAGCAGCCAAGTAGCAGATACGCAGTATTTT	CASSQVADTQYF
few	TRBV6-5	.	TRBJ1-5	TGTGCCAGCAGTGATGGAGTAGGGGTGGCCCAGCATTTT	CASSDGVGVAQHF
few	TRBV19	TRBD2	TRBJ2-7	TGTGCCAGTAGTACTCAACTGACTAGCGGGAGGAACGAGCAGTACTTC	CASSTQLTSGRNEQYF
.	TRBV30	.	TRBJ2-3	TGTGCCTGGAGTGTACGGAGCGGCGCTAGCACAGATACGCAGTATTTT	CAWSVRSGASTDTQYF
.	TRBV5-4	.	TRBJ1-2	TGTGCCAGCAGCTCCAATAGGGGGGGAAATGGCTACACCTTC	CASSSNRGGNGYTF
.	TRBV5-1	.	TRBJ1-1	TGCGCCAGCAGCTTGCATCAGACCATGAACACTGAAGCTTTCTTT	CASSLHQTMNTEAFF
.	TRBV30	TRBD1	TRBJ1-2	TGTGCCTGGACCGGGACAGTGGCTAACTATGGCTACACCTTC	CAWTGTVANYGYTF
.	TRBV5-1	TRBD1	TRBJ1-1	TGCGCCAGCAGCTTGGACGGGACAGGGGCGATGAACACTGAAGCTTTCTTT	CASSLDGTGAMNTEAFF
.	TRBV5-1	.	TRBJ1-5	TGCGCCAGCAGCCCCGGAAGAAAGCATTTT	CASSPGRKHF
.	TRBV20-1	.	TRBJ2-7	TGCAGTGCTCCTAGACAGGACGACTTC	CSAPRQDDF
.	TRBV5-1	TRBD1	TRBJ1-3	TGCGCCAGCAGCGGAACAGGGGAAAACACCATATATTTT	CASSGTGENTIYF
.	TRBV2	TRBD1	TRBJ1-2	TGTGCCAGCAACCGGGACAGGAATGATGGCTACACCTTC	CASNRDRNDGYTF
.	TRBV20-1	.	TRBJ1-4	TGCAGTGCGACCTTTAATGAAAAACTGTTTTTT	CSATFNEKLFF
.	TRBV7-9	.	TRBJ1-1	TGTGCCAGCAGCTTAGAGGGGAACACTGAAGCTTTCTTT	CASSLEGNTEAFF
.	TRBV5-1	.	TRBJ1-5	TGCGCCGGTTCCAGGGGCAGGTCAGGGAGTTATAGCAATCAGCCCCAGCATTTT	CAGSRGRSGSYSNQPQHF
few	TRBV18	TRBD1	TRBJ1-1	TGTGCCAGCTCACCGCAGGGGGACACTGAAGCTTTCTTT	CASSPQGDTEAFF
.	TRBV5-6	TRBD2	TRBJ2-5	TGTGCCAGCAGCTCCCAACTAGCGGGAGAGACCCAGTACTTC	CASSSQLAGETQYF
.	TRBV20-1	.	TRBJ2-7	TGCAGTGCTAGAGTGGCTGACGAGCAGTACTTC	CSARVADEQYF
.	TRBV19	.	TRBJ1-1	TGTGCCAGTACCGCAAAAAGGATTCAGGGAGGAGGGAACACTGAAGCTTTCTTT	CASTAKRIQGGGNTEAFF
.	TRBV28	.	TRBJ1-2	TGTGCCAGCAGCCCAACAGGGTACTATGGCTACACCTTC	CASSPTGYYGYTF